This is a list of T cell receptor beta chains from one sample in a study of resident and recirculating memory T cells in vitiligo. Sequencing used immunoSEQ multiplex PCR; TCRdb keeps in-frame clones, though not all of them. This repertoire shows around 38,000 clones, about nine tenths found once; its top ten account for 4.5% to 5%. The sample was blood. The receptors derive from a male donor with vitiligo. The CDR3 runs from the conserved cysteine through the conserved F or W. D genes are given only for firm matches. Only part of the rows carry a size: once, few, many, or a class if the clone is expanded.

CDR3aa: CASSQVGAGHNEQFF; CDR3nt: TGTGCCAGCAGCCAAGTTGGCGCGGGGCACAATGAGCAGTTCTTC; j_gene: TRBJ2-1; abundance: .; v_gene: TRBV14; d_gene: .
CDR3aa: CSVELAGTYNEQFF; CDR3nt: TGCAGCGTTGAACTAGCGGGGACCTACAATGAGCAGTTCTTC; j_gene: TRBJ2-1; abundance: few; v_gene: TRBV29-1; d_gene: TRBD2
CDR3aa: CASNPFGGSSTDTQYF; CDR3nt: TGTGCCAGCAACCCCTTCGGGGGGTCTAGCACAGATACGCAGTATTTT; j_gene: TRBJ2-3; abundance: .; v_gene: TRBV9; d_gene: TRBD2
CDR3aa: CASGTTGGLQPQHF; CDR3nt: TGTGCTAGTGGTACGACAGGGGGCCTTCAGCCCCAGCATTTT; j_gene: TRBJ1-5; abundance: .; v_gene: TRBV12-5; d_gene: TRBD1
CDR3aa: CASSAHRQGNTEAFF; CDR3nt: TGCGCCAGCAGCGCACACCGACAGGGGAACACTGAAGCTTTCTTT; j_gene: TRBJ1-1; abundance: .; v_gene: TRBV5-1; d_gene: TRBD1
CDR3aa: CASSYRGGEHEQFF; CDR3nt: TGTGCCAGCAGCTACAGAGGGGGTGAGCATGAGCAGTTCTTC; j_gene: TRBJ2-1; abundance: .; v_gene: TRBV13; d_gene: .
CDR3aa: CASLTRGQETQYF; CDR3nt: TGTGCCAGCCTCACTAGGGGGCAAGAGACCCAGTACTTC; j_gene: TRBJ2-5; abundance: .; v_gene: TRBV27; d_gene: .
CDR3aa: CASSLIRPGQGISGNTIYF; CDR3nt: TGTGCCAGCAGCTTAATACGTCCGGGACAGGGGATTTCCGGAAACACCATATATTTT; j_gene: TRBJ1-3; abundance: .; v_gene: TRBV11-2; d_gene: TRBD1
CDR3aa: CASSLTSGEETQYF; CDR3nt: TGCGCCAGCAGCTTGACTAGCGGGGAAGAGACCCAGTACTTC; j_gene: TRBJ2-5; abundance: .; v_gene: TRBV5-1; d_gene: TRBD2
CDR3aa: CASRGGGRTNEKLFF; CDR3nt: TGTGCCAGTAGAGGAGGTGGGAGAACTAATGAAAAACTGTTTTTT; j_gene: TRBJ1-4; abundance: .; v_gene: TRBV19; d_gene: .
CDR3aa: CATSRGGYNYGYTF; CDR3nt: TGTGCCACCAGCAGAGGAGGCTACAACTATGGCTACACCTTC; j_gene: TRBJ1-2; abundance: .; v_gene: TRBV15; d_gene: .
CDR3aa: CASGIRDRVSNTEAFF; CDR3nt: TGCGCCAGCGGGATCCGGGACAGGGTGTCGAACACTGAAGCTTTCTTT; j_gene: TRBJ1-1; abundance: .; v_gene: TRBV4-1; d_gene: TRBD1
CDR3aa: CASSTGMYGYTF; CDR3nt: TGTGCCAGTAGTACAGGGATGTATGGCTACACCTTC; j_gene: TRBJ1-2; abundance: .; v_gene: TRBV19; d_gene: .
CDR3aa: CASSFRAGELFF; CDR3nt: TGTGCCAGCAGTTTTCGTGCCGGGGAGCTGTTTTTT; j_gene: TRBJ2-2; abundance: .; v_gene: TRBV27; d_gene: .
CDR3aa: CASSQEGRGYTEAFF; CDR3nt: TGTGCCAGCAGCCAAGAAGGTCGGGGGTACACTGAAGCTTTCTTT; j_gene: TRBJ1-1; abundance: .; v_gene: TRBV4-2; d_gene: .
CDR3aa: CASSDLDRVTNTEAFF; CDR3nt: TGCGCCAGCAGTGACCTAGACAGGGTGACGAACACTGAAGCTTTCTTT; j_gene: TRBJ1-1; abundance: .; v_gene: TRBV10-2; d_gene: TRBD1
CDR3aa: CASSLIAGNTGELFF; CDR3nt: TGCGCCAGCAGCTTGATAGCGGGTAATACCGGGGAGCTGTTTTTT; j_gene: TRBJ2-2; abundance: few; v_gene: TRBV5-1; d_gene: TRBD2
CDR3aa: CASRAGRSGNTIYF; CDR3nt: TGTGCCAGCAGGGCGGGGCGTTCTGGAAACACCATATATTTT; j_gene: TRBJ1-3; abundance: .; v_gene: TRBV2; d_gene: .
CDR3aa: CATRRTSGPYEQFF; CDR3nt: TGTGCCACCCGTCGGACTAGCGGGCCCTATGAGCAGTTCTTC; j_gene: TRBJ2-1; abundance: .; v_gene: TRBV2; d_gene: TRBD2
CDR3aa: CASSFLSTGRVAKAFF; CDR3nt: TGTGCCAGCAGTTTTCTATCGACAGGCAGGGTAGCTAAAGCTTTCTTT; j_gene: TRBJ1-1; abundance: .; v_gene: TRBV6-5; d_gene: .
CDR3aa: CASSRDRQGNYEQYF; CDR3nt: TGCGCCAGCAGTCGCGACCGACAGGGGAACTACGAGCAGTACTTC; j_gene: TRBJ2-7; abundance: .; v_gene: TRBV23-1; d_gene: TRBD1
CDR3aa: CASSESSGSYNEQFF; CDR3nt: TGTGCCAGCAGTGAATCTAGCGGGTCCTACAATGAGCAGTTCTTC; j_gene: TRBJ2-1; abundance: once; v_gene: TRBV6-1; d_gene: TRBD2
CDR3aa: CASARNRGWETQYF; CDR3nt: TGTGCCAGCGCCCGAAACAGGGGGTGGGAGACCCAGTACTTC; j_gene: TRBJ2-5; abundance: .; v_gene: TRBV6-1; d_gene: TRBD1
CDR3aa: CASSLSGVGEKLFF; CDR3nt: TGTGCCAGCAGCTTGAGTGGTGTCGGTGAAAAACTGTTTTTT; j_gene: TRBJ1-4; abundance: .; v_gene: TRBV7-9; d_gene: .
CDR3aa: CASSIGGSGGADNEQFF; CDR3nt: TGTGCCAGTAGTATAGGGGGGAGCGGGGGGGCGGACAATGAGCAGTTCTTC; j_gene: TRBJ2-1; abundance: .; v_gene: TRBV19; d_gene: TRBD2
CDR3aa: CASSLDPGYGVTGELFF; CDR3nt: TGTGCCAGCAGCTTGGACCCAGGGTATGGGGTTACCGGGGAGCTGTTTTTT; j_gene: TRBJ2-2; abundance: once; v_gene: TRBV5-6; d_gene: .
CDR3aa: CASSRLQGGQETQYF; CDR3nt: TGTGCCAGCAGCCGATTACAGGGTGGGCAAGAGACCCAGTACTTC; j_gene: TRBJ2-5; abundance: .; v_gene: TRBV14; d_gene: .
CDR3aa: CASSLKQGEGEKLFF; CDR3nt: TGCGCCAGCAGCTTAAAACAGGGGGAGGGTGAAAAACTGTTTTTT; j_gene: TRBJ1-4; abundance: .; v_gene: TRBV5-1; d_gene: TRBD1
CDR3aa: CASSSIWWGEGNGYTF; CDR3nt: TGTGCCAGCAGCTCGATTTGGTGGGGGGAGGGAAATGGCTACACCTTC; j_gene: TRBJ1-2; abundance: .; v_gene: TRBV7-2; d_gene: .
CDR3aa: CAWSDGSNQPQHF; CDR3nt: TGTGCCTGGAGTGACGGTAGCAATCAGCCCCAGCATTTT; j_gene: TRBJ1-5; abundance: .; v_gene: TRBV30; d_gene: .
CDR3aa: CASSSPSGTYNEQFF; CDR3nt: TGTGCCAGCAGCTCCCCTAGCGGAACCTACAATGAGCAGTTCTTC; j_gene: TRBJ2-1; abundance: .; v_gene: TRBV7-2; d_gene: TRBD2
CDR3aa: CASSLAGGTGPYSPLHF; CDR3nt: TGTGCCAGCAGCTTAGCAGGAGGGACAGGGCCATATTCACCCCTCCACTTT; j_gene: TRBJ1-6; abundance: .; v_gene: TRBV13; d_gene: TRBD1
CDR3aa: CAWSVLGTGFEKLFF; CDR3nt: TGTGCCTGGAGTGTCCTCGGGACAGGGTTTGAAAAACTGTTTTTT; j_gene: TRBJ1-4; abundance: .; v_gene: TRBV30; d_gene: TRBD1
CDR3aa: CASSRGQGAGDEQFF; CDR3nt: TGCGCCAGCAGCCGGGGACAGGGGGCTGGCGATGAGCAGTTCTTC; j_gene: TRBJ2-1; abundance: once; v_gene: TRBV4-3; d_gene: TRBD1
CDR3aa: CASSLAQGQSYEQYF; CDR3nt: TGTGCCAGCAGCTTAGCTCAGGGTCAGTCCTACGAGCAGTACTTC; j_gene: TRBJ2-7; abundance: .; v_gene: TRBV7-7; d_gene: .
CDR3aa: CASSKQGAGDTQYF; CDR3nt: TGTGCCAGTAGCAAACAGGGGGCGGGAGATACGCAGTATTTT; j_gene: TRBJ2-3; abundance: .; v_gene: TRBV19; d_gene: TRBD1